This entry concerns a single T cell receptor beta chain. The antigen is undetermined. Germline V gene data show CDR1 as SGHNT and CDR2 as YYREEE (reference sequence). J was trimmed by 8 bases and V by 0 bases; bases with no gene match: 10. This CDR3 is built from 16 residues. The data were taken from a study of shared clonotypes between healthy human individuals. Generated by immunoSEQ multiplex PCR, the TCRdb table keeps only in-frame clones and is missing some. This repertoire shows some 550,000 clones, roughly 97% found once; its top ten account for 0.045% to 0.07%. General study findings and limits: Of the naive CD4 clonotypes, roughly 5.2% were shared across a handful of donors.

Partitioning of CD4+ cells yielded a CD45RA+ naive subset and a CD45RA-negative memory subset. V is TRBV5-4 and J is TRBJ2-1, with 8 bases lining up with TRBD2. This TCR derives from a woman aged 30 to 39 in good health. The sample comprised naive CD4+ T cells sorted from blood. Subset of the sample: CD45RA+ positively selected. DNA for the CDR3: TGTGCCAGCAGCTTGGGGGGCCTAGCGGGCGAGGATGAGCAGTTCTTC. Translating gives CASSLGGLAGEDEQFF.